The clone carrying this T cell receptor (beta chain) showed up just a few times. Its antigen is not identified. Amplification used 60 Vbeta primers and 13 Jbeta primers. Libraries were prepared by immunoSEQ multiplex PCR; TCRdb keeps only in-frame clonotypes and omits some of them. The sample consists of around 150,000 clones, roughly four fifths of them appearing once. Germline V gene data show CDR1 as SGHTA and CDR2 as FQGTGA. With V trimmed by 3 bases and J by 7 bases, 4 bases remained unmatched. The CDR3 length is 16 residues. This sample stems from a study of cytomegalovirus exposure and HLA in healthy donors. Whole-study context: Out of around 360 genotyped donors, roughly 80% belonged to the Caucasian-associated ancestry cluster. Study outcomes and limitations: The study found most TCR sequences rare, yet found some public TCRs in many donors. Common viral pathogens (according to a later analysis) appeared linked to several of the most significant clusters.

Sequenced: PBMCs. This clonotype originated in a girl aged 2 to 10 in good health and CMV-seropositive. The genes are TRBV7-3 and TRBJ2-1; 15 nucleotides match TRBD2. The CDR3, as DNA: TGTGCCAGCAGCTTCCGGGGGACTAGCGGGAGGAATGAGCAGTTCTTC. Translated, it gives CASSFRGTSGRNEQFF.